The clone carrying this T cell receptor beta chain turned up a few times. The record originates from a study of early T cells in non-severe SARS-CoV-2 infection. Individual cDNA molecules were tagged with unique molecular identifiers, the study reported. Each CDR3 protein is one row after TCRdb ran MiXCR on the 5' RACE reads. The sample has tens of thousands of distinct CDR3 sequences; 20% to 25% are singletons. The V gene's germline CDR1 is LGHDT and CDR2 YNNKEL (reference sequence). CDR3 length: 12 amino acids. V was cut by 0 bases and J by 14 bases, with 11 bases left in between. The source of this sequence is an adult who was a healthcare worker with PCR-confirmed SARS-CoV-2 infection or an uninfected control (not recorded which). The source material was whole blood, sampled at baseline. The chain combines TRBV3-1 with TRBJ2-1; no firm D call. CDR3 residues: CASSQDPSSKFF. CDR3 coding DNA: TGTGCCAGCAGCCAAGATCCGAGTAGCAAGTTCTTC.